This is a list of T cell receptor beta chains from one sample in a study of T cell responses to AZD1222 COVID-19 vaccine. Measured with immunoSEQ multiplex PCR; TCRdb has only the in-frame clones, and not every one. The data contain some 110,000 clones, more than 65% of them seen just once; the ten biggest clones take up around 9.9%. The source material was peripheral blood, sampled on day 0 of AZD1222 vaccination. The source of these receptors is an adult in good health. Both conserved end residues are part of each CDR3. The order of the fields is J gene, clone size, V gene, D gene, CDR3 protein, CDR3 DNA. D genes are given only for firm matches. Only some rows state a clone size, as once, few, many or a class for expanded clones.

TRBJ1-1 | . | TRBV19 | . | CASSRGRREGTEAFF | TGTGCCAGTAGTCGAGGCAGAAGGGAGGGCACTGAAGCTTTCTTT
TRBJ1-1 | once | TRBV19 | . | CASSHPLAEAFF | TGTGCCAGTAGTCACCCGCTAGCTGAAGCTTTCTTT
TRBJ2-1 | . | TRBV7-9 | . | CASSQGGEQFF | TGTGCCAGCAGTCAGGGCGGTGAGCAGTTCTTC
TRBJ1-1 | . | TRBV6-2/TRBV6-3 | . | CASSPRGSPGAFF | TGTGCCAGCAGCCCACGGGGCTCGCCGGGAGCTTTCTTT
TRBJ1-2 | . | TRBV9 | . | CASSVDRVLGGYTF | TGTGCCAGCAGCGTAGATCGGGTTCTCGGTGGCTACACCTTC
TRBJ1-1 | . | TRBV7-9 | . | CASSEPGRVNTEAFF | TGTGCCAGCAGCGAACCGGGACGCGTGAACACTGAAGCTTTCTTT
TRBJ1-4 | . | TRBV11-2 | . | CASSLVGGLREKLFF | TGTGCCAGCAGCTTAGTCGGCGGGTTGCGTGAAAAACTGTTTTTT
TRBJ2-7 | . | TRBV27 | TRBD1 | CASSLIQGGYEQYF | TGTGCCAGCAGTTTAATACAGGGGGGCTACGAGCAGTACTTC
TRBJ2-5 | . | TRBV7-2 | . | CASSLGFSGIMTQYF | TGTGCCAGCAGCTTAGGCTTTTCAGGGATAATGACCCAGTACTTC
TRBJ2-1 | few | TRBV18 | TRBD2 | CASSPKWELAGVSYNEQFF | TGTGCCAGCTCACCAAAATGGGAGCTAGCGGGAGTCTCCTACAATGAGCAGTTCTTC
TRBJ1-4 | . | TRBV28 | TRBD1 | CASSLFKGGQGSEKLFF | TGTGCCAGCAGTTTATTTAAAGGGGGACAGGGCAGTGAAAAACTGTTTTTT
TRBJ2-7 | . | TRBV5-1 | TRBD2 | CASSLDGTRLRASYEQYF | TGCGCCAGCAGCTTGGATGGGACTAGACTGCGGGCGTCCTACGAGCAGTACTTC
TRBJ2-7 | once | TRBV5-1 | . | CASTGTLLRGGEQYF | TGCGCCAGCACCGGGACACTCCTCCGTGGGGGCGAGCAGTACTTC
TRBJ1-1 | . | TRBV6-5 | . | CASSSLGVLNTEAFF | TGTGCCAGCAGTTCCTTGGGGGTCCTGAACACTGAAGCTTTCTTT
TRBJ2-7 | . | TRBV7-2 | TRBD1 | CASSLTGPYEQYF | TGTGCCAGCAGCTTGACAGGGCCCTACGAGCAGTACTTC
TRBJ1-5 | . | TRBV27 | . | CASSLRTLQPQHF | TGTGCCAGCAGTTTAAGGACACTTCAGCCCCAGCATTTT
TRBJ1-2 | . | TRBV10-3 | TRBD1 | CAISEPTRQGRWGYTF | TGTGCCATCAGTGAGCCGACTCGACAGGGCCGGTGGGGCTACACCTTC
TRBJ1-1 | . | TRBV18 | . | CASSPGVGTEAFF | TGTGCCAGCTCACCAGGGGTAGGGACTGAAGCTTTCTTT